This T cell receptor (beta chain) originates from a study of CD8 T cells in Susac syndrome. The sample holds a few counts of this clonotype. Random hexamers were used to reverse transcribe the RNA input (about 0.5 to 1 ug). Amplification of the TCR beta CDR3 was carried out by immunoSEQ multiplex PCR, which spanned a total of 54 Vbeta and 13 Jbeta segments. MiXCR was run by TCRdb on the immunoSEQ multiplex PCR reads, yielding one entry per CDR3 protein. The sample holds about 160,000 distinct CDR3 sequences, around 90% seen once. The study used healthy donors as controls matched for age and sex. The TEMRA cells underwent FACS enrichment, while the CD8+ and CD4+ T cells underwent negative isolation. V shed 3 bases and J 1 base; nucleotides not matched to a gene: 2. Germline CDR1 LNHDA, CDR2 SQIVND (reference sequence). The CDR3 contains 14 residues.

Sample: CD4+ T cells from PBMCs. The chain recombines TRBV19 with TRBJ1-1, with 7 bases matching TRBD1. The TCR comes from a human donor in good health. The CDR3 bases are TGTGCCAGTAGTATTCGACAGGGGAACACTGAAGCTTTCTTT. The encoded protein is CASSIRQGNTEAFF.